This TCR beta chain appears in the sequencing data of a study of blood T cell repertoires in COVID-19. Study information: COVID-19 samples from acute and convalescent phases originated in the United States, Italy and Spain. T cells, B-cell-depleted T cells, or PBMCs supplied cDNA or gDNA.

Seattle-derived patients entered the study during active infection and were followed longitudinally. V shed 5 bases and J 4 bases; nucleotides not matched to a gene: 11. Germline values: CDR1 SGHDT, CDR2 YYEEEE. CDR3 length: 15 amino acids. Source study methods: Amplified reference gene primers provided the basis for estimating nucleated cell counts. Assay: immunoSEQ multiplex PCR; the TCRdb copy retains only in-frame clones and omits some. V, J and clone size were drawn from that table, and D and trimming were deduced from the DNA. Of some 180,000 clones in the sample, under 95% were seen once. The TCR sequence derives from a man aged 18 to 35 with COVID-19, enrolled during active disease. Material for sequencing was peripheral blood. V usage is TRBV5-6 and J usage is TRBJ1-2, with 7 bases lining up with TRBD1. Here the CDR3 reads CASRPPGTVLYGYTF. The CDR3, as DNA: TGTGCCAGCAGGCCCCCCGGGACAGTCCTCTATGGCTACACCTTC.